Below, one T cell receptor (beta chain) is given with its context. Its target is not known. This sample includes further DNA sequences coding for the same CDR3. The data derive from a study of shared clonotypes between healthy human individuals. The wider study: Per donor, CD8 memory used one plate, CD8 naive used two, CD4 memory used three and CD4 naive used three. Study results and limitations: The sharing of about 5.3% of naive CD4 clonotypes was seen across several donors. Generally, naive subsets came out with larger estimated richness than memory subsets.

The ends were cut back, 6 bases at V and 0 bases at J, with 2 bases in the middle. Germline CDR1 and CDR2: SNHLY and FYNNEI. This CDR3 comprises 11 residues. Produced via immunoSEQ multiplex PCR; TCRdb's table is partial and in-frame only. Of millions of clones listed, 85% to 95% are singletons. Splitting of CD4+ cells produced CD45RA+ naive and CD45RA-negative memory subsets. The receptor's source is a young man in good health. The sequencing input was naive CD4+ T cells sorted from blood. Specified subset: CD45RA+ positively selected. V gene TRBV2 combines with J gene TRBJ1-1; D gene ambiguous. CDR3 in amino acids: CASSVNTEAFF. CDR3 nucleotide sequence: TGTGCCAGCAGCGTGAACACTGAAGCTTTCTTT.